This TCR beta chain was captured by sequencing in a study of shared clonotypes between healthy human individuals. In the case of this clone: Its matching antigen is unknown.

Germline assignment: CDR1 SGHRS and CDR2 YFSETQ. Trimming took off 6 bases at V and 13 bases at J, with 20 bases between the two ends. The CDR3 has 12 amino acids. Generated by immunoSEQ multiplex PCR, the TCRdb table keeps only in-frame clones and is missing some. This sample has roughly 2,300,000 clones, with less than 95% found just once. Findings and caveats of the study: Rarefaction indicated that sorted-subset sequencing remained incomplete although depth was large. Expectations were that clonotype sharing among donors would be affected by sequencing depth. A handful of donors showed sharing of approximately 5% of naive CD4 clonotypes.

This TCR came from a man aged 18 to 29 in good health. Some clones in this sample may be carry-over from other donors' samples. V is TRBV5-1 and J is TRBJ2-7; tentative D call: TRBD1 (5 bases). What was sequenced was naive CD4+ T cells from PBMCs. Subset: CD45RA+ positively selected. The CDR3, as DNA: TGCGCCAGCAATGAACCAGGCGCAGGGCTCTACTTC. It is translated as CASNEPGAGLYF.